The sequence of this T cell receptor (beta chain) was determined in a study of cytotoxic CD8 clonotypes in ibrutinib-treated CLL. In the study overall: For this cohort, patients were about a dozen relapsed/refractory and some 15 treatment-naive, while 17 were IGHV unmutated. Partial responses numbered roughly 25 and complete responses 2; after a median about 68 months, about 14 stayed remitted and approximately twelve progressed.

Germline V lookup: CDR1 SGHRS, CDR2 YFSETQ. This CDR3 contains 14 residues. Generated by immunoSEQ multiplex PCR, the TCRdb table keeps only in-frame clones and is missing some. The sample shows approximately 150,000 clones, approximately 90% of them seen only once. TCR beta libraries used 2 to 2.5 micrograms of genomic DNA from cryopreserved PBMCs. Turning to this clone: At one end, the junction sequence differs from germline, possibly due to a read error.

This TCR derives from a human donor with chronic lymphocytic leukemia. The V and J genes are TRBV5-1 and TRBJ1-2, with TRBD1 as a possible D gene (5 bases). The material sequenced was PBMCs, taken at disease progression, from a patient treated with ibrutinib. CDR3 loop: CASRLGEYNYGYTF. The CDR3 DNA is TGCGCCAGCAGGTTGGGGGAGTATAACTATGGCTACACCTTC.